The 10 T cell receptor beta chains below come from one sample, sequenced in a study of regulatory T cells in long-lasting Graves disease. Time point indicated: persistent/refractory GD, antithyroid drugs over 5 years with positive TRAb. RNA from PBMCs was the source of the TCR library. TCR beta libraries were built with iRepertoire HTBI primers and Arm-PCR of CDR3 regions. TCRdb reprocessed the multiplex PCR reads with MiXCR, giving one entry per CDR3 protein. The sample contains over 350,000 distinct CDR3 sequences, less than 25% of which appear only once. The sample here was peripheral blood mononuclear cells (PBMCs), taken when the disease was refractory, from a patient treated with antithyroid drugs. These receptors all come from a female donor with Graves disease.

The chain employs TRBV7-2 and TRBJ2-7; 7 bases align to TRBD1. This CDR3 has 16 residues. Germline CDR1 is SGHTA and CDR2 is FQGNSA. The V segment lost 2 bases and the J segment 1 base; nucleotides outside the gene matches: 8. Here the CDR3 reads CASSLRGPNPSYEQYF. In nucleotides, the CDR3 is TGTGCCAGCAGCTTAAGGGGGCCGAACCCTTCCTACGAGCAGTACTTC.

V usage is TRBV5-1 and J usage is TRBJ1-1; D perhaps matches TRBD1 (6 bases). Germline V gives CDR1 SGHRS, CDR2 YFSETQ. The V end lost 3 bases, the J end lost 6 bases, and 12 bases lay between the germline ends. This CDR3 spans 13 amino acids. CDR3 in DNA: TGCGCCAGCAGCTGGGACAATTGGGCTGAAGCTTTCTTT. It encodes CASSWDNWAEAFF. The full variable domain, rest sourced from reference TRBV5-1 and TRBJ1-1, is KAGVTQTPRYLIKTRGQQVTLSCSPISGHRSVSWYQQTPGQGLQFLFEYFSETQRNKGNFPGRFSGRQFSNSRSEMNVSTLELGDSALYLCASSWDNWAEAFFGQGTRLTVV.

This clonotype was observed many times. This chain links TRBV7-2 with TRBJ2-7; TRBD1 aligns across 7 bases. The CDR3 extends over 16 amino acids. Germline CDR1 reads SGHTA; CDR2 reads FQGNSA. The junction had 12 bases not matched to a gene; V was cut back by 4 bases and J by 3 bases. Here the CDR3 reads CASSSDLLQGHYEQYF. In nucleotides, the CDR3 is TGTGCCAGCAGCTCCGACTTATTACAGGGGCACTACGAGCAGTACTTC.

This clonotype has only a few counts. The rearrangement uses TRBV27 and TRBJ2-7, with TRBD1 matching over 8 bases. Unmatched junction bases numbered 8, after V lost 6 bases and J lost 1 base. The CDR3 extends over 15 amino acids. Germline V CDR1 and CDR2: MNHEY, SMNVEV (reference sequence). The CDR3 loop is CASRTGTGKSYEQYF. The DNA for the CDR3 is TGTGCCAGCAGAACCGGGACAGGAAAGTCCTACGAGCAGTACTTC.

This sequence joins TRBV7-9 and TRBJ2-1; 8 nucleotides match TRBD2. CDR1 and CDR2 from the germline V gene are SEHNR and FQNEAQ (reference sequence). This CDR3 contains 13 residues. V gave up 3 bases and J gave up 10 bases; unmatched junction bases: 5. Here the CDR3 reads CASSLVLAGEQFF. The DNA for the CDR3 is TGTGCCAGCAGCTTGGTGCTAGCGGGCGAGCAGTTCTTC.

A remark on this clonotype: This likely traces to a read error, being one base from a far larger clone. The rearrangement uses TRBV28 and TRBJ1-5; D not certain. This CDR3 is built from 12 residues. The germline V gene encodes CDR1 MDHEN and CDR2 SYDVKM. This CDR3 reads CARSFLSLPQHF. In DNA form, the CDR3 reads TGTGCCCGCAGCTTTCTGAGCTTGCCCCAGCATTTT.

The chain uses TRBV29-1 and TRBJ2-5; D uncertain. The CDR3 covers 12 residues. Germline CDR1 reads SQVTM; CDR2 reads ANQGSEA. Deletions cut 4 bases from V and 2 bases from J, with 8 bases between. The CDR3 DNA reads TGCAGCGTTGGGAACGGGCAAGAGACCCAGTACTTC. It is translated as CSVGNGQETQYF.

The table lists this clonotype with a few counts. This may be a read error: a much more frequent sequence differs by one nucleotide. The J gene is TRBJ2-5, the V gene TRBV7-9; the D gene is possibly TRBD1 (5 bases). The CDR3 extends over 14 amino acids. The V gene's germline CDR1 is SEHNR and CDR2 FQNEAQ (reference sequence). This CDR3 reads CVSSLGAEQETQYF. CDR3 DNA sequence: TGTGTCAGCAGCTTAGGGGCGGAACAAGAGACCCAGTACTTC.

This clonotype was observed a few times. The genes are TRBV11-1 and TRBJ1-2; no clear D. The germline V gene encodes CDR1 SGHAT and CDR2 FQDESV (reference sequence). The CDR3 loop spans 13 amino acids. Trimming removed 1 base from V and 5 bases from J, with 8 bases in between. CDR3 bases: TGTGCCAGCAGCTTAGAGGAGTGGTATGGCTACACCTTC. This encodes CASSLEEWYGYTF.

Points on this clonotype: The CDR3 ends on some other residue instead of the conserved phenylalanine or tryptophan, so this is likely a read error. The gene calls are TRBV7-2 and TRBJ2-2; D is uncertain. Trimming cost V 2 bases and J 4 bases, with 5 bases left between them. This CDR3 contains 13 residues. In germline, CDR1 is SGHTA, CDR2 FQGNSA. In DNA, the CDR3 is TGTGCCAGCAGCTTATCCATCACCGGGGAGCTGTTTTCT. It translates to CASSLSITGELFS.